The 18 T cell receptor beta chains reported below all come from one sample, sequenced in a study of T-cell reconstitution after alpha-beta-depleted transplantation in children. Researchers prepared the TCRbeta library using unique molecular identifiers, the study reports. TCRdb analysed the PCR reads with MiXCR anew, one entry per CDR3 protein. Of hundreds of thousands of distinct CDR3 sequences in the sample, roughly 11% were seen once. The material was PBMCs, obtained before TCRalphabeta/CD19-depleted stem cell transplant. These receptors all come from a child younger than two with acute myeloid leukemia, due to receive a stem cell transplant.

This clonotype was recorded many times. V and J are TRBV12-3 or TRBV12-4 and TRBJ2-7; no firm D call. CDR3 length equals 15 residues. V lost 6 bases and J 3 bases, leaving 18 bases between the germline ends. In DNA form, the CDR3 reads TGTGCCAGCAGCTCGGACGTTACCCTCCTCTACGAGCAGTACTTC. It yields the protein CASSSDVTLLYEQYF.

This clonotype was counted at least ten times. The J gene is TRBJ2-2, the V gene TRBV11-2; tentatively, D is TRBD1 (6 bases). V lost 3 bases, J lost 7 bases, and 12 bases lay in between. Germline V CDR1 and CDR2: SGHAT, FQNNGV. The CDR3 is 14 amino acids. CDR3 nucleotide sequence: TGTGCCAGCAGCTTCACCTCAGGGGTCGGGGAGCTGTTTTTT. Its translation: CASSFTSGVGELFF.

This clonotype was recorded a few times. The V and J genes are TRBV11-2 and TRBJ2-3; D is possibly TRBD1 or TRBD2 (6 bases each). Trimming pared 2 bases from V and 4 bases from J, leaving 19 bases between. Germline V gene lookup returns CDR1 SGHAT and CDR2 FQNNGV. This CDR3 is built from 17 residues. The CDR3 spells CASSLNPRGAGSDTQYF. DNA for the CDR3: TGTGCCAGCAGCTTAAATCCAAGGGGGGCCGGGTCAGATACGCAGTATTTT.

This clonotype was recorded at least ten times. The chain couples TRBV7-2 to TRBJ2-1; D might be TRBD2 (5 bases). Trimming left V 7 bases short and J 8 bases short, with 18 bases between. The CDR3 spans 14 residues. Per germline, CDR1 SGHTA and CDR2 FQGNSA. CDR3 loop: CASIPSGGRHEQFF. In nucleotides, the CDR3 is TGTGCCAGCATACCAAGCGGAGGACGGCATGAGCAGTTCTTC.

Many counts were recorded for this clonotype. J is TRBJ2-5 and V is TRBV20-1; TRBD2 matches at 9 bases. Germline CDR1 reads DFQATT; CDR2 reads SNEGSKA (reference sequence). The ends lost 0 bases at V and 4 bases at J; junction bases unmatched: 3. This CDR3 is 14 amino acids long. CDR3 in amino acids: CSAREGSGRETQYF. The CDR3 coding sequence is TGCAGTGCTAGAGAGGGTAGCGGGAGAGAGACCCAGTACTTC.

For this clonotype: It may be a read error: a sequence one base away is much more abundant. The V gene is TRBV11-2, the J gene TRBJ2-1; a weak D match, TRBD2 (5 bases). The CDR3 runs 17 residues. From germline, CDR1 is SGHAT and CDR2 FQNNGV. CDR3 in amino acids: CASSLDPDSARVGERFF. The DNA for the CDR3 is TGTGCCAGCAGCTTAGATCCGGACTCAGCAAGGGTCGGTGAGCGGTTCTTC.

This clonotype showed up many times. V gene TRBV5-1 combines with J gene TRBJ2-7, with TRBD1 as a possible D gene (6 bases). The CDR3 length is 15 residues. Germline V gives CDR1 SGHRS, CDR2 YFSETQ. V lost 0 bases to trimming and J lost 3 bases, with 13 bases between them. CDR3 protein: CASSLGTRTDYEQYF. The CDR3 DNA reads as TGCGCCAGCAGCTTGGGTACCCGGACAGACTACGAGCAGTACTTC.

This clonotype was counted at least ten times. The rearrangement joins TRBV27 to TRBJ2-4, with unresolved D. CDR1 is MNHEY, CDR2 SMNVEV, per germline (reference sequence). V was cut by 4 bases and J by 8 bases, with 6 bases left in between. The CDR3 has 11 amino acids. The CDR3 coding sequence is TGTGCCAGCAGTTCGGGCTACATTCAGTACTTC. Translated, it gives CASSSGYIQYF.

This clonotype was seen a handful of times. The gene calls are TRBV15 and TRBJ2-7; D not resolved. V was trimmed by 2 bases and J by 6 bases, leaving 14 bases between them. The CDR3 has 14 residues. Germline values: CDR1 LNHNV, CDR2 YYDKDF (reference sequence). CDR3 bases: TGTGCCACCAGCAGATTGGACGGTATGAGCGAGCAGTACTTC. As protein: CATSRLDGMSEQYF.

This clonotype was detected many times. V is TRBV27 and J is TRBJ2-3, with 9 bases that match TRBD1. V shed 5 bases, J shed 3 bases, and the junction held 9 bases outside the gene matches. This CDR3 region has 16 residues. From germline, CDR1 is MNHEY and CDR2 SMNVEV (reference sequence). The CDR3 loop is CASSPVPGQGTDTQYF. The DNA for the CDR3 is TGTGCCAGCAGTCCTGTCCCGGGACAGGGAACAGATACGCAGTATTTT.

This clonotype was counted ten times or more. The V and J genes are TRBV11-3 and TRBJ1-1; no clear D. CDR1 is SGHNT, CDR2 YENEEA, per germline. V dropped 2 bases and J dropped 4 bases, with 11 bases sitting between them. This CDR3 is 14 amino acids long. CDR3 nucleotide sequence: TGTGCCAGCAGCTTAATGAGGCAGAGCACTGAAGCTTTCTTT. Amino acid sequence: CASSLMRQSTEAFF.

Many counts were recorded for this clonotype. The DNA of the CDR3 is TGTGCCAGCAGCTTACGCGGGGTGAACACCGGGGAGCTGTTTTTT. Translation: CASSLRGVNTGELFF. The J gene is TRBJ2-2, the V gene TRBV7-8; a possible D gene is TRBD2 (6 bases). The CDR3 length is 15 residues. Looked up from germline, CDR1 is SGHVS and CDR2 is FQNEAQ. The germline V and J ends were trimmed by 2 bases and 1 base, with 8 bases remaining between them.

This clonotype was counted at least ten times. The chain employs TRBV28 and TRBJ1-2; possibly TRBD1 for D (5 bases). V was shortened by 9 bases and J by 3 bases, with 17 bases between the two germline ends. Germline V gene sequence: CDR1 MDHEN, CDR2 SYDVKM. This CDR3 comprises 14 residues. The CDR3 here is CARSRQRGDYGYTF. In DNA, the CDR3 is TGTGCCAGATCAAGACAGCGCGGGGACTATGGCTACACCTTC.

This clonotype was recorded many times. The chain recombines TRBV4-3 with TRBJ1-4; weak D call: TRBD1 (6 bases). V was trimmed by 0 bases and J by 6 bases, leaving 11 bases between them. This CDR3 is 15 amino acids long. CDR1 LGHNA and CDR2 YSLEER come from the germline V gene. In DNA form, the CDR3 reads TGCGCCAGCAGCCAAGATAGGGGGGGCGATGAAAAACTGTTTTTT. Its translation: CASSQDRGGDEKLFF.

This clonotype was counted ten times or more. The chain joins TRBV2 to TRBJ1-5, with D possibly being TRBD1 (5 bases). This CDR3 has 13 residues. CDR1 is SNHLY, CDR2 FYNNEI, per germline. V was trimmed by 4 bases and J by 6 bases, leaving 10 bases between them. CDR3 sequence (DNA): TGTGCCAGCAGTGTCAGGGCGGTTCAGCCCCAGCATTTT. This encodes CASSVRAVQPQHF.

This clonotype occurred many times. The chain recombines TRBV5-1 with TRBJ1-1, with D uncertain. The V gene's germline CDR1 is SGHRS and CDR2 YFSETQ. The CDR3 is made up of 14 amino acids. Trimming removed 7 bases at V and 5 bases at J, with 18 bases between. CDR3 nucleotides: TGCGCCAGCTGTACTGGACTGAGTAGGACTGAAGCTTTCTTT. Amino acids: CASCTGLSRTEAFF.

A remark on this clonotype: This sequence may be a read error, since a much larger clone differs from it by one base. The chain carries TRBV20-1 and TRBJ2-7, with D hard to call. Germline V lookup: CDR1 DFQATT, CDR2 SNEGSKA (reference sequence). The V gene lost 1 base and the J gene lost 5 bases, with 9 bases spanning the gap. The CDR3 length is 12 residues. The CDR3 DNA sequence: TGCAGTGCTAGAGCCCCAAGGGACGAGCAGTACTTC. Its protein product is CSARAPRDEQYF.

Many counts were recorded for this clonotype. This chain joins TRBV5-1 and TRBJ1-5; D is unresolved. This CDR3 has 13 amino acids. V lost 1 base, J lost 5 bases, and 7 bases lay in between. Germline CDR1 reads SGHRS; CDR2 reads YFSETQ. For the CDR3, the DNA is TGCGCCAGCAGCTTGTACAGCGATCAGCCCCAGCATTTT. The encoded protein is CASSLYSDQPQHF.